One and the same sample provided the 11 T cell receptor beta chains below, sequenced in a study of T-cell memory formation after mild COVID-19. Using its own MiXCR run on the 5' RACE reads, TCRdb lists one record per CDR3 protein. The data hold about 430,000 distinct CDR3 sequences, with approximately 19% observed a single time. Sequences were obtained from PBMCs or a T cell subset sorted from them (not recorded which). The receptor set was obtained from a man aged 18 to 30 who had mild COVID-19 (a few samples of this study predate the infection). Cell type and time point are not known.

This clonotype was picked up a small number of times. The chain employs TRBV10-3 and TRBJ2-3; TRBD2 matches 13 bases. The CDR3 has 13 amino acids. Trimming cost V 11 bases and J 5 bases; bases outside gene matches: 4. The V gene's germline CDR1 is ENHRY and CDR2 SYGVKD. As DNA, the CDR3 is TGTGCCGTACTAGCGGGGGGGCAAGATACGCAGTATTTT. Its protein is CAVLAGGQDTQYF.

The chain carries TRBV7-9 and TRBJ2-7; D is perhaps TRBD1 or TRBD2 (5 bases each). Trimming cost V 5 bases and J 7 bases, with 15 bases left between them. The CDR3 runs to 13 residues. Germline V gene lookup returns CDR1 SEHNR and CDR2 FQNEAQ (reference sequence). CDR3 sequence (DNA): TGTGCCAGCAGCCAGGGACGGGCCTGGGAGCAGTACTTC. It translates to CASSQGRAWEQYF.

This chain uses TRBV12-5 with TRBJ1-1, with TRBD1 matching 9 bases. The CDR3 extends over 14 amino acids. J was trimmed by 4 bases and V by 9 bases; bases with no gene match: 9. Looked up from germline, CDR1 is LGHNT and CDR2 is FRNRAP. CDR3 nucleotide sequence: TGTGCTAGCACGGAGGGGACAGGGCCCACTGAAGCTTTCTTT. Amino acids: CASTEGTGPTEAFF. The whole variable domain, remainder taken from reference TRBV12-5 and TRBJ1-1, is DARVTQTPRHKVTEMGQEVTMRCQPILGHNTVFWYRQTMMQGLELLAYFRNRAPLDDSGMPKDRFSAEMPDATLATLKIQPSEPRDSAVYFCASTEGTGPTEAFFGQGTRLTVV.

The genes are TRBV12-3 or TRBV12-4 and TRBJ2-6, with D tentatively TRBD1 or TRBD2 (5 bases each). CDR3 length equals 18 residues. Between the trimmed V and J ends, which lost 5 bases and 0 bases, there was a span of 17 bases. The CDR3 reads CASSPLRDRHSGANVLTF. In nucleotides, the CDR3 is TGTGCCAGCAGTCCCCTCCGGGACCGCCACTCTGGGGCCAACGTCCTGACTTTC.

This clonotype was counted a few times. V gene TRBV7-2 combines with J gene TRBJ2-3; the D gene is possibly TRBD1 (6 bases). Germline CDR1 reads SGHTA; CDR2 reads FQGNSA. V was pared by 5 bases and J by 2 bases, with 14 bases between. The CDR3 loop spans 15 amino acids. CDR3 coding DNA: TGTGCCAGCAGCCGTAGGACAGCGACCACAGATACGCAGTATTTT. It codes for CASSRRTATTDTQYF.

This clonotype turned up a few times. The chain recombines TRBV7-2 with TRBJ2-5; D remains unclear. Trimming shortened V by 5 bases and J by 2 bases, and 12 bases separated the two germline ends. Germline V gene lookup returns CDR1 SGHTA and CDR2 FQGNSA. There are 14 residues in the CDR3. This chain's CDR3 is CASSLSQLQETQYF. CDR3 in DNA: TGTGCCAGCAGCCTATCACAGCTACAAGAGACCCAGTACTTC. The full variable domain, in which reference TRBV7-2 and TRBJ2-5 provide the parts outside the CDR3, is GAGVSQSPSNKVTEKGKDVELRCDPISGHTALYWYRQSLGQGLEFLIYFQGNSAPDKSGLPSDRFSAERTGGSVSTLTIQRTQQEDSAVYLCASSLSQLQETQYFGPGTRLLVL.

This chain uses TRBV5-5 with TRBJ1-1; a weak D match, TRBD1 (5 bases). Trimming left V 4 bases short and J 2 bases short, with 18 bases between. Germline CDR1 reads SGHKS; CDR2 reads YYEKEE (reference sequence). This CDR3 comprises 16 residues. The CDR3 loop reads CASSPRRGTTNTEAFF. CDR3 DNA: TGTGCCAGCAGCCCCCGGAGAGGGACGACAAACACTGAAGCTTTCTTT.

The chain employs TRBV18 and TRBJ1-3; possible D gene TRBD1, 5 bases. The V gene's germline CDR1 is KGHSH and CDR2 LQKENI. Between the trimmed V and J ends, which lost 3 bases and 0 bases, there was a span of 9 bases. The CDR3 sequence is 15 residues long. The CDR3 protein is CASSPQGPSGNTIYF. In DNA form, the CDR3 reads TGTGCCAGCTCACCTCAGGGCCCCTCTGGAAACACCATATATTTT.

The CDR3 sequence: CASSQRISDNSPLHF. The CDR3, as DNA: TGCGCCAGCAGCCAGCGGATTAGCGATAATTCACCCCTCCACTTT. V is TRBV4-1 and J is TRBJ1-6, with D unclear. The germline V and J ends were trimmed by 3 bases and 5 bases, with 11 bases remaining between them. The CDR3 contains 15 residues. The germline CDR1 and CDR2 sequences are MGHRA and YSYEKL.

This clonotype was picked up a small number of times. V usage is TRBV10-3 and J usage is TRBJ2-2; D might be TRBD2 (8 bases). The CDR3 runs to 22 residues. The germline V gene has CDR1 ENHRY and CDR2 SYGVKD. The V end was cut by 0 bases, the J end by 5 bases, with 31 bases between. CDR3: CAISESLAGTDVAGSITGELFF. The CDR3 DNA reads TGTGCCATCAGTGAGTCGCTGGCTGGGACAGACGTAGCGGGGAGTATTACCGGGGAGCTGTTTTTT.

This clonotype was counted ten times or more. This chain joins TRBV20-1 and TRBJ2-2; possibly TRBD2 for D (6 bases). The CDR3 covers 13 residues. Trimming left V 3 bases short and J 7 bases short, with 12 bases between. CDR1 is DFQATT and CDR2 is SNEGSKA in the germline V gene (reference sequence). The CDR3 region has the DNA TGCAGTGCTAGGACGGGGGATGACGGGGAGCTGTTTTTT. This sequence encodes CSARTGDDGELFF.